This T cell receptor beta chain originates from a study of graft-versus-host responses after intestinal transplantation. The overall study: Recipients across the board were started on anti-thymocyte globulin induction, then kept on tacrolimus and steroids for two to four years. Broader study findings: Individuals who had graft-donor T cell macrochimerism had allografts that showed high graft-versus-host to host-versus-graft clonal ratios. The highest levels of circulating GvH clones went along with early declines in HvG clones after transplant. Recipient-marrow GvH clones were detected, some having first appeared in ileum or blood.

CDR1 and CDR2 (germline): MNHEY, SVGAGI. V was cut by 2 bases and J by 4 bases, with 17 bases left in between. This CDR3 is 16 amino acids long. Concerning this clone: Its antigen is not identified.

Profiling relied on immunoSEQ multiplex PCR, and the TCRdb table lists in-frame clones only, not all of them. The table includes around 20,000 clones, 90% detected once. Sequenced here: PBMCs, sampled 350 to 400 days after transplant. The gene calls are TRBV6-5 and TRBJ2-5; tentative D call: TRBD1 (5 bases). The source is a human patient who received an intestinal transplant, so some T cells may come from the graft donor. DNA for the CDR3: TGTGCCAGCAGTTACGGAGCCGTGGGGCGCGGAGAGACCCAGTACTTC. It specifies CASSYGAVGRGETQYF.